The sequence of this T cell receptor (beta chain) was determined in a study of control samples from healthy donors and cancer patients. CDR3 length: 14 residues. CDR1 and CDR2 from the germline V gene are LNHDA and SQIVND (reference sequence). With 5 bases removed from V and 4 bases from J, the gap between germline ends came to 13 bases. Sequencing used immunoSEQ multiplex PCR; TCRdb keeps in-frame clones, though not all of them. The repertoire holds 35,000 to 40,000 clones, 80% to 90% seen once, with roughly 21% in the top ten. Sequencing was carried out using PBMCs. This chain joins TRBV19 and TRBJ2-3; no reliable D call. The origin of this receptor is a woman between 55 and 75 years old with lung cancer. CDR3: CASSSQSGADTQYF. CDR3 nucleotides: TGTGCCAGTAGTTCCCAGTCAGGCGCAGATACGCAGTATTTT.